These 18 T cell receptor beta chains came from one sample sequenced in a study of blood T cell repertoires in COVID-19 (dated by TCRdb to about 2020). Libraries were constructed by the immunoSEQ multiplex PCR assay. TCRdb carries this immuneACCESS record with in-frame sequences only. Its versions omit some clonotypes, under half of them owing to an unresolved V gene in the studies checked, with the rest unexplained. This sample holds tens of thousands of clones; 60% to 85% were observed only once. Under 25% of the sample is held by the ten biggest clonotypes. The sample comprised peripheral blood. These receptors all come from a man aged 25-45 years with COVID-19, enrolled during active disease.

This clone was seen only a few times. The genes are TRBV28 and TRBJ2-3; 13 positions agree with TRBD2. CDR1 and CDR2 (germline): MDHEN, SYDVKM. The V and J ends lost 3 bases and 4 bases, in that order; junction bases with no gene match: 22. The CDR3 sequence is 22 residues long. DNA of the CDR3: TGTGCCAGCAGTTTTCTGTTTTCGGATACTAGCGGGGGGGCGATCATCCCAGATACGCAGTATTTT. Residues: CASSFLFSDTSGGAIIPDTQYF.

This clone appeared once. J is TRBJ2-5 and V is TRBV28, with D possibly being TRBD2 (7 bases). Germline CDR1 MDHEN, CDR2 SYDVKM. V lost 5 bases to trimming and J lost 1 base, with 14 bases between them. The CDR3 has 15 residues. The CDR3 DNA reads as TGTGCCAGCAGTAGGCTAGGGGGGGGCCAAGAGACCCAGTACTTC. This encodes CASSRLGGGQETQYF.

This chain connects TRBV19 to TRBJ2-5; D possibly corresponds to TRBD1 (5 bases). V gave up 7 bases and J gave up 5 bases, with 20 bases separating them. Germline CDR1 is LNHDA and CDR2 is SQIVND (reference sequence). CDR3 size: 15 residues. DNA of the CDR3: TGTGCCAGTAAAGGTCGGGCTGGACAACATGAGACCCAGTACTTC. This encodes CASKGRAGQHETQYF.

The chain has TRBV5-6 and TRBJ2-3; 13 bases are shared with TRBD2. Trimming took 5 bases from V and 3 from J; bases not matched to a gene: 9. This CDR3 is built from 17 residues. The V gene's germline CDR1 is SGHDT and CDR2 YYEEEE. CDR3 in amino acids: CASRHTSGGAGTDTQYF. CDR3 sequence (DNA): TGTGCCAGCAGGCATACTAGCGGGGGGGCCGGAACAGATACGCAGTATTTT. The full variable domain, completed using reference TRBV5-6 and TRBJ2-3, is DAGVTQSPTHLIKTRGQQVTLRCSPKSGHDTVSWYQQALGQGPQFIFQYYEEEERQRGNFPDRFSGHQFPNYSSELNVNALLLGDSALYLCASRHTSGGAGTDTQYFGPGTRLTVL.

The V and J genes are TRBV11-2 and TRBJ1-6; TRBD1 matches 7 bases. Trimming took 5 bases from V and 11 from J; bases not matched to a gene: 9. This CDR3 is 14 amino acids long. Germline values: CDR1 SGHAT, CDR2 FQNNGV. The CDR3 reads CASSARNRGTPLHF. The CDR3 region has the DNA TGTGCCAGCAGCGCTCGAAACAGGGGTACACCCCTCCACTTT. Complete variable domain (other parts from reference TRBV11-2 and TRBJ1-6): EAGVAQSPRYKIIEKRQSVAFWCNPISGHATLYWYQQILGQGPKLLIQFQNNGVVDDSQLPKDRFSAERLKGVDSTLKIQPAKLEDSAVYLCASSARNRGTPLHFGNGTRLTVT.

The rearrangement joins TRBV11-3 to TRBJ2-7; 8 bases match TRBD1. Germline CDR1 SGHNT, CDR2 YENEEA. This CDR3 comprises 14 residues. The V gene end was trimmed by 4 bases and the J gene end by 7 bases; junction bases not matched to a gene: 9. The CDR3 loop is CASSSYGTGGEQYF. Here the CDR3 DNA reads TGTGCCAGCAGCTCATACGGGACAGGAGGGGAGCAGTACTTC.

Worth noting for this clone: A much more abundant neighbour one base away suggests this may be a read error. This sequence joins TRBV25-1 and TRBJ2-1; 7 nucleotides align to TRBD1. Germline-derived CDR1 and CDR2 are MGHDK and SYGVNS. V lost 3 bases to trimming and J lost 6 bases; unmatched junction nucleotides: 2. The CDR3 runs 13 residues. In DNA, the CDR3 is TGTGCCAGCAGTGACAGGGACAGCAATGAGCAGTTCTTC. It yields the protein CASSDRDSNEQFF.

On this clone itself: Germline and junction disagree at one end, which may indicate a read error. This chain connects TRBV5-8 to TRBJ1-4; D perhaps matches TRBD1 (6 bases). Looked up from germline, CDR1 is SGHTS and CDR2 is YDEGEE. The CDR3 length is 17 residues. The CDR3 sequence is CASSLIFTGTTNEKLFF. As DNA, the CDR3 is TGTGCCAGCAGCTTGATTTTCACCGGGACAACGAATGAAAAACTGTTTTTT.

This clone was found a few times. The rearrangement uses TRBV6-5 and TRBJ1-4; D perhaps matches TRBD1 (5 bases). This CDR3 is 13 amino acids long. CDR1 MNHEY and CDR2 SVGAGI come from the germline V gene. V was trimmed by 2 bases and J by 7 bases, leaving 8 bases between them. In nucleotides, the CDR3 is TGTGCCAGCAGTTACGAAAGGGGTGAAAAACTGTTTTTT. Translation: CASSYERGEKLFF.

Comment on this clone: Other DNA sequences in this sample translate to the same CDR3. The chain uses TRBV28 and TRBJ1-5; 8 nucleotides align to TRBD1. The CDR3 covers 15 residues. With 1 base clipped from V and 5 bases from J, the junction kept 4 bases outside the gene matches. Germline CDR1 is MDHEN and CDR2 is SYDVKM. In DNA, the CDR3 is TGTGCCAGCAGTTTATCCGGACAGGGTGATCAGCCCCAGCATTTT. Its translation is CASSLSGQGDQPQHF.

The CDR3 loop is CASSVARGPYNEQFF. CDR3 bases: TGTGCCAGCAGCGTAGCCAGGGGTCCCTACAATGAGCAGTTCTTC. The chain combines TRBV9 with TRBJ2-1; possibly TRBD1 for D (6 bases). This CDR3 has 15 amino acids. Germline V gene sequence: CDR1 SGDLS, CDR2 YYNGEE. Deletions cut 0 bases from V and 2 bases from J, with 9 bases between.

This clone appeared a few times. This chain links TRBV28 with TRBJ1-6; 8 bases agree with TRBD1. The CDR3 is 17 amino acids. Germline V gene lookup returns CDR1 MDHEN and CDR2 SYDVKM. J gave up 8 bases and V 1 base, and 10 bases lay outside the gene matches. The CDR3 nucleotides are TGTGCCAGCAGTTTATCCCCTCCGGGACAGGCGGATTCACCCCTCCACTTT. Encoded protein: CASSLSPPGQADSPLHF.

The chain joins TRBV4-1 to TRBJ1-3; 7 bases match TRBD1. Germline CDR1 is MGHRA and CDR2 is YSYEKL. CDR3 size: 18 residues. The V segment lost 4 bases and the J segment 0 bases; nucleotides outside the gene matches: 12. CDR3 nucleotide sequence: TGCGCCAGCAGCCCGCTCTTCCGACAGGGCCCCTCTGGAAACACCATATATTTT. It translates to CASSPLFRQGPSGNTIYF.

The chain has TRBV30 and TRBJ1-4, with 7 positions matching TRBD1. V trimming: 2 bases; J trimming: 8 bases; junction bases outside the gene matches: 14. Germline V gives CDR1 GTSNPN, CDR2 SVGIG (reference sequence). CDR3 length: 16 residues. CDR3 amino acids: CAWSCLGHRGEEKLFF. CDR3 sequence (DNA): TGTGCCTGGAGTTGTCTCGGGCACAGGGGTGAAGAAAAACTGTTTTTT.

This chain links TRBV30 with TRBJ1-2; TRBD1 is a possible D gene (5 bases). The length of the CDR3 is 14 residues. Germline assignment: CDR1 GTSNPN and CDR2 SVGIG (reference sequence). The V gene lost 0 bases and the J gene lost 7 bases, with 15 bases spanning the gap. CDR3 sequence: CAWSVQRGVVGYTF. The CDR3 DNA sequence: TGTGCCTGGAGTGTACAGCGGGGGGTTGTTGGCTACACCTTC.

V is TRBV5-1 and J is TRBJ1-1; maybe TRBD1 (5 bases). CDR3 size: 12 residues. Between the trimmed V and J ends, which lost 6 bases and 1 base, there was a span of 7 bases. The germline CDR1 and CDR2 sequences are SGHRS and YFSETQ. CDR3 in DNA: TGCGCCAGCAAAAGGGGGAACACTGAAGCTTTCTTT. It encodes CASKRGNTEAFF.

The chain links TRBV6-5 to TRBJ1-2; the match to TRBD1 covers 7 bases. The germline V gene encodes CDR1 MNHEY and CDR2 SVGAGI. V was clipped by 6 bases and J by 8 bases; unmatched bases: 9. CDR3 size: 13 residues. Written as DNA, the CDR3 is TGTGCCAGCAGGATAGCACAGGGGCGAGGCTACACCTTC. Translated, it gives CASRIAQGRGYTF.

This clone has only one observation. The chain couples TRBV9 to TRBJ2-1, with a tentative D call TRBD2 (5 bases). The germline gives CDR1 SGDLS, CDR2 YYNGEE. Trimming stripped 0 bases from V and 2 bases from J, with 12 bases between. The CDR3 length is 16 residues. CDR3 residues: CASSVVPETTYNEQFF. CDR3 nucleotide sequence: TGTGCCAGCAGCGTAGTGCCAGAGACTACCTACAATGAGCAGTTCTTC.